This TCR beta chain was profiled in a study of cytomegalovirus exposure and HLA in healthy donors. On this clone: Its antigen is undetermined.

PCR primers comprised 60 Vbeta and 13 Jbeta primers. Sequencing used immunoSEQ multiplex PCR; TCRdb keeps in-frame clones, though not all of them. The top ten clones hold 1.4% of a sample with approximately 220,000 clones, 83% of them seen once. The CDR3 covers 15 residues. The germline gives CDR1 MGHRA, CDR2 YSYEKL. V lost 0 bases to trimming and J lost 0 bases, with 8 bases between them. General study points: Upon later analysis, HLA-associated TCR beta chains proved more clonally expanded than other, equally common chains.

Unrecorded immune exposures were likely, despite nominal health at sampling. The rearrangement joins TRBV4-1 to TRBJ1-2; D ambiguous. Sequencing was done on a sample of PBMCs. The sequence was collected from a girl aged 10 to 17 in good health and CMV-seronegative. CDR3 nucleotide sequence: TGCGCCAGCAGCCAAGATATCGGGACTAACTATGGCTACACCTTC. It specifies CASSQDIGTNYGYTF.